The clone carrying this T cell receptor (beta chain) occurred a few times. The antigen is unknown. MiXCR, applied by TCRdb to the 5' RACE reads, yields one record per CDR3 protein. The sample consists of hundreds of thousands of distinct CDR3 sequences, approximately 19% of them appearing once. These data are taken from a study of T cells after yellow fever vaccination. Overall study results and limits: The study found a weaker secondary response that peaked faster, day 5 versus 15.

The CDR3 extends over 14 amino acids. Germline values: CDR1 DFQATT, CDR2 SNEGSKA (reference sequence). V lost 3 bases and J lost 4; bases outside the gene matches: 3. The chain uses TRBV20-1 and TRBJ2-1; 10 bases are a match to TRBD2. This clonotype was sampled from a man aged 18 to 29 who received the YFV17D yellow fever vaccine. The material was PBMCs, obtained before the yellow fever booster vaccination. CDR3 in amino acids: CSARKRGGYNEQFF. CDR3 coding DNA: TGCAGTGCTAGGAAGCGGGGGGGATACAATGAGCAGTTCTTC.